This is a list of T cell receptor beta chains from one sample in a study of blood T cells in healthy people across ages. TCRdb re-called the 5' RACE reads through MiXCR, storing one row per CDR3 protein. The table lists 780,000 or so distinct CDR3 sequences, around 50% of them singletons. The sequencing sample was made of blood. The receptors here all came from a man aged 35-49 years in good health. Both conserved end residues are part of each CDR3. D genes are given only for firm matches. Clone sizes are given selectively: once, few, many, or a class where the clone is expanded.

CDR3 length	D gene	clone size	V gene	J gene	CDR3 protein	CDR3 DNA
13	-	-	TRBV2	TRBJ1-2	CASHRVPNYGYTF	TGTGCCAGCCACAGGGTTCCAAACTATGGCTACACCTTC
14	-	-	TRBV4-3	TRBJ2-7	CASSQGPLGYEQYF	TGCGCCAGCAGCCAAGGCCCCTTGGGGTACGAGCAGTACTTC
11	-	-	TRBV27	TRBJ1-2	CANSRAHGYTF	TGTGCCAACTCCCGGGCCCATGGCTACACCTTC
15	TRBD2	-	TRBV28	TRBJ2-1	CASSSAGTNYNEQFF	TGTGCCAGCAGTTCAGCCGGGACTAACTACAATGAGCAGTTCTTC
12	TRBD2	-	TRBV27	TRBJ2-5	CASSGGAETQYF	TGTGCCAGTAGCGGGGGGGCGGAGACCCAGTACTTC
11	-	few	TRBV29-1	TRBJ2-5	CSAGWRETQYF	TGCAGCGCTGGCTGGAGGGAGACCCAGTACTTC
12	-	few	TRBV7-2	TRBJ2-2	CASRNVGVELFF	TGTGCCAGCAGGAACGTCGGCGTGGAGCTGTTTTTT
10	-	few	TRBV29-1	TRBJ2-1	CSVGSREQFF	TGCAGCGTTGGGTCGAGGGAGCAGTTCTTC
15	TRBD1	-	TRBV7-9	TRBJ2-7	CASSLVGQGDGEQYF	TGTGCCAGCAGCTTAGTGGGACAGGGGGACGGCGAGCAGTACTTC
14	-	once	TRBV20-1	TRBJ1-2	CSAGTPSGAHGYTF	TGCAGTGCTGGCACCCCGTCGGGGGCCCATGGCTACACCTTC
13	-	-	TRBV9	TRBJ1-5	CASSVSPRQPQHF	TGTGCCAGCAGCGTCTCGCCGCGTCAGCCCCAGCATTTT
13	-	-	TRBV7-9	TRBJ2-7	CASSNRESYEQYF	TGTGCCAGCTCTAACAGGGAATCCTACGAGCAGTACTTC
17	TRBD2	-	TRBV27	TRBJ2-1	CASSLLASGLSYNEQFF	TGCGCCAGCAGTTTATTGGCTAGCGGACTCTCCTACAATGAGCAGTTCTTC
17	-	-	TRBV6-5	TRBJ2-1	CASSYSIGGADLSEQFF	TGTGCCAGCAGTTACTCGATAGGGGGGGCAGACCTGAGTGAGCAGTTCTTC
15	-	-	TRBV15	TRBJ2-1	CATSRRTGANNEQFF	TGTGCCACCAGCAGGAGGACCGGGGCAAATAATGAGCAGTTCTTC
14	-	-	TRBV25-1	TRBJ2-5	CASSESRSQETQYF	TGTGCCAGCAGTGAATCCCGCAGCCAAGAGACCCAGTACTTC
16	TRBD2	-	TRBV7-2	TRBJ2-5	CAGSLTTSGRSETQYF	TGTGCCGGCAGCTTGACCACTAGCGGGCGATCGGAGACCCAGTACTTC
14	-	few	TRBV29-1	TRBJ2-5	CSAKQGWALHEQYF	TGCAGCGCCAAACAGGGCTGGGCGCTACATGAGCAGTACTTC
21	TRBD1	-	TRBV10-3	TRBJ2-1	CAISDPESPGQETWGYNEQFF	TGTGCCATCAGCGATCCAGAGTCCCCGGGACAGGAAACCTGGGGCTACAATGAGCAGTTCTTC
14	-	-	TRBV15	TRBJ1-1	CATSVGGRSTEAFF	TGTGCCACCAGCGTCGGGGGGAGGTCCACTGAAGCTTTCTTT
14	TRBD1	few	TRBV7-9	TRBJ2-7	CASRPGQGALEQYF	TGTGCCAGCAGACCGGGACAGGGGGCGCTTGAGCAGTACTTC
15	TRBD1	once	TRBV9	TRBJ2-5	CASSGRQGMIIEQYF	TGTGCCAGCAGCGGACGACAGGGGATGATTATTGAGCAGTACTTC
15	-	few	TRBV5-1	TRBJ2-1	CASSLTVGNSAEQFF	TGCGCCAGCAGCTTGACGGTCGGGAATTCGGCTGAGCAGTTCTTC
18	TRBD2	-	TRBV7-7	TRBJ2-2	CASSLLLSGGVSAGELFF	TGTGCTAGCAGCTTACTGTTGAGCGGGGGGGTGTCCGCCGGGGAGCTGTTTTTT
14	-	-	TRBV6-2/TRBV6-3	TRBJ2-3	CASSHFFPGDTQYF	TGTGCCAGCAGTCACTTCTTTCCTGGAGATACGCAGTATTTT
14	-	-	TRBV3-1	TRBJ1-1	CASSPRDQGTEAFF	TGTGCCAGCAGCCCTAGGGACCAGGGAACTGAAGCTTTCTTT
14	-	-	TRBV6-5	TRBJ2-5	CASSSVAVGETQYF	TGTGCCAGCAGTTCCGTCGCAGTGGGGGAGACCCAGTACTTC
16	TRBD1	few	TRBV4-2	TRBJ2-7	CASSQDLGTGSYEQYF	TGTGCCAGCAGCCAAGACCTGGGGACAGGGTCCTACGAGCAGTACTTC
16	TRBD1	-	TRBV10-3	TRBJ1-1	CAISVSGTGLDTEAFF	TGTGCCATCAGTGTGTCCGGGACAGGGCTCGACACTGAAGCTTTCTTT
15	-	few	TRBV29-1	TRBJ1-2	CSAPARTLANYGYTF	TGCAGCGCCCCTGCCAGGACACTTGCTAACTATGGCTACACCTTC
13	-	-	TRBV11-2	TRBJ2-7	CASSSTRTYEQYF	TGTGCCAGCAGCTCAACAAGGACTTACGAGCAGTACTTC
14	-	-	TRBV28	TRBJ2-7	CASSSAWGRGEQYF	TGTGCCAGCAGTTCAGCATGGGGAAGGGGCGAGCAGTACTTC
12	-	-	TRBV6-5	TRBJ2-1	CASRLGVQWQFF	TGTGCCAGCAGGCTGGGGGTCCAATGGCAGTTCTTC
14	-	-	TRBV10-2	TRBJ2-7	CASTLGAPRGEQYF	TGCGCCAGCACCCTGGGGGCGCCGCGGGGCGAGCAGTACTTC
14	-	-	TRBV20-1	TRBJ1-4	CSASTVSGREKLFF	TGCAGTGCTAGCACAGTTTCAGGTCGAGAAAAACTGTTTTTT
15	-	-	TRBV24-1	TRBJ2-3	CATADRSGAERTQYF	TGTGCCACCGCAGACAGGTCTGGGGCAGAACGTACGCAGTATTTT
13	-	-	TRBV12-3/TRBV12-4	TRBJ2-1	CASRQGRGNEQFF	TGTGCCAGCAGACAGGGCAGAGGGAATGAGCAGTTCTTC
11	-	many	TRBV7-2	TRBJ2-3	CASSFVDTQYF	TGTGCCAGCAGCTTTGTTGATACGCAGTATTTT
16	-	-	TRBV28	TRBJ2-5	CASSSLVGGRVETQYF	TGTGCCAGCAGCTCCTTAGTCGGTGGGCGGGTGGAGACCCAGTACTTC
15	-	few	TRBV4-3	TRBJ2-6	CASSRRGAGANVLTF	TGCGCCAGCAGCCGGCGGGGCGCTGGGGCCAACGTCCTGACTTTC
13	TRBD1	-	TRBV6-2/TRBV6-3	TRBJ2-7	CASNGDRPYEQYF	TGTGCCAGCAACGGGGACAGACCCTACGAGCAGTACTTC
16	-	-	TRBV6-5	TRBJ2-5	CASSYWGTGLQETQYF	TGTGCCAGCAGTTACTGGGGTACAGGCCTCCAAGAGACCCAGTACTTC
13	-	-	TRBV28	TRBJ1-2	CASSRPRGLGYTF	TGTGCCAGCAGTCGACCTCGGGGGCTGGGCTACACCTTC
20	TRBD2	once	TRBV24-1	TRBJ2-1	CATSDPTPYASGSSYNEQFF	TGTGCCACCAGTGATCCCACCCCATATGCTAGCGGTAGCTCCTACAATGAGCAGTTCTTC
14	TRBD2	-	TRBV7-3	TRBJ2-1	CASSLSGGLNEQFF	TGTGCCAGCAGCTTAAGCGGGGGGCTCAATGAGCAGTTCTTC
17	-	-	TRBV28	TRBJ1-5	CASSLTHIRRLNQPQHF	TGTGCCAGCAGTTTAACCCACATTCGCAGGCTTAATCAGCCCCAGCATTTT
17	-	-	TRBV5-3	TRBJ2-3	CASSLFRTPRRADTQYF	TGTGCCAGCAGCTTGTTCAGGACCCCAAGACGAGCAGATACGCAGTATTTT
15	TRBD1	-	TRBV3-1	TRBJ2-7	CASSQSGTGTRIQYF	TGTGCCAGCAGCCAATCCGGGACAGGGACCAGGATTCAGTACTTC
15	-	few	TRBV9	TRBJ2-7	CASSVAGAPSGEQYF	TGTGCCAGCAGCGTAGCGGGAGCACCCTCGGGGGAGCAGTACTTC
15	TRBD2	few	TRBV28	TRBJ2-7	CASSFLTSGPDEQYF	TGTGCCAGCAGTTTTTTAACTAGCGGGCCGGACGAGCAGTACTTC
16	TRBD2	-	TRBV10-1	TRBJ2-1	CASSGPETSRWNEQFF	TGCGCCAGCAGTGGGCCGGAGACTAGCCGATGGAATGAGCAGTTCTTC
12	-	-	TRBV3-1	TRBJ2-7	CASSQGTSEQYF	TGTGCCAGCAGCCAAGGCACTAGCGAGCAGTACTTC
15	-	-	TRBV24-1	TRBJ2-3	CATSDPGRDTDTQYF	TGTGCCACCAGTGACCCGGGGCGAGACACAGATACGCAGTATTTT